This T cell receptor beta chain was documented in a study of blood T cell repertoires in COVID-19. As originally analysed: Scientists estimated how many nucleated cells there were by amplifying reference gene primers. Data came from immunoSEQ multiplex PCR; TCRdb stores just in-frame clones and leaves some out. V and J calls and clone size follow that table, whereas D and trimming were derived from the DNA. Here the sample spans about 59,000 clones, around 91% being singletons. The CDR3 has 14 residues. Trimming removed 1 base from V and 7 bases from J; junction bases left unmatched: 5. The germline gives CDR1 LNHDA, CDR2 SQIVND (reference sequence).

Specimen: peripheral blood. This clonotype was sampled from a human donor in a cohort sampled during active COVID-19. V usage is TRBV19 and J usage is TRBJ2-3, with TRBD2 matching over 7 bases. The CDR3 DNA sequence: TGTGCCAGTAGTATAGGACTAGCTGCACATACGCAGTATTTT. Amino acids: CASSIGLAAHTQYF.